Below, 25 T cell receptor beta chains from the same sample are listed, as sequenced in a study of tumor-infiltrating lymphocytes in primary liver carcinoma. Bulk tissue was left unsorted, and RNA and DNA were co-extracted from about 20-30 mg of it. From about 530 ng total RNA, TCR beta cDNA was generated with a primer in the constant region. Three rounds of nested multiplex PCR with slightly modified ARM-PCR produced TCR beta libraries. Two initial PCR rounds of around 10 cycles each paired TRBV1-TRBV30 forward primers with a C-beta reverse primer. Using its own MiXCR run on the multiplex PCR reads, TCRdb lists one record per CDR3 protein. The sample consists of roughly 80,000 distinct CDR3 sequences, roughly 72% of them appearing once. Sequencing was carried out using tumor-adjacent normal liver tissue. Every receptor here comes from a man aged 40-49 years with primary liver carcinoma and hepatitis B virus infection.

This clonotype was observed a few times. The chain links TRBV19 to TRBJ2-2, with D perhaps TRBD1 or TRBD2 (5 bases each). With 4 bases removed from V and 4 bases from J, the gap between germline ends came to 16 bases. CDR1 is LNHDA and CDR2 is SQIVND in the germline V gene (reference sequence). The CDR3 has 16 residues. The CDR3 bases are TGTGCCAGTAGTAGATCCGGGACGGCTGTCACCGGGGAGCTGTTTTTT. As protein: CASSRSGTAVTGELFF.

Turning to this clonotype: The germline gene is not matched at one end of the junction; a read error may be the cause. This chain joins TRBV29-1 and TRBJ2-7, with 7 bases fitting TRBD2. CDR1 SQVTM and CDR2 ANQGSEA come from the germline V gene. The CDR3 totals 13 residues. CDR3 region: CSVVAAGEQERYF. For the CDR3, the DNA is TGCAGCGTTGTCGCCGCGGGAGAGCAGGAGCGGTACTTC.

With respect to this clonotype: The CDR3 does not close with the conserved phenylalanine or tryptophan, likely indicating a read error. The DNA is left out, because the CDR3 cannot be placed on it with certainty; the CDR3 is given as TCRdb lists it. V gene TRBV29-1 combines with J gene TRBJ2-7; the D call TRBD1 from the table was never checked on the DNA. Germline V CDR1 and CDR2: SQVTM, ANQGSEA. The CDR3 extends over 15 residues, inclusive of both ends. The CDR3 loop is CSVEERKTGIYEQNS.

In regard to this clonotype: This may be a read error, as it is one base from a much larger clone. V usage is TRBV6-2 or TRBV6-3 and J usage is TRBJ2-7; TRBD1 is a possible D gene (5 bases). This CDR3 spans 12 amino acids. Looked up from germline, CDR1 is MNHEY and CDR2 is SVGEGT. Trimming removed 5 bases at V and 5 bases at J, with 10 bases between. The DNA for the CDR3 is TGTGCCAGCAGTACTTACAGGAACGAGCAGTACTTC. This gives the protein CASSTYRNEQYF.

Comment on this clonotype: At one boundary the junction diverges from the germline segment, which might be a read error. V and J are TRBV28 and TRBJ2-7; 10 bases align to TRBD2. Germline values: CDR1 MDHEN, CDR2 SYDVKM. CDR3 length equals 15 residues. CDR3 bases: TGTGCCAGTAGTTCCGTGACTAGCGGGTACCACGAGCAGTACTTC. Translating it yields CASSSVTSGYHEQYF.

Concerning this clonotype: As the CDR3 is not closed by the conserved phenylalanine or tryptophan, this likely results from a read error. The rearrangement joins TRBV11-2 to TRBJ2-1; weak D call: TRBD1 (6 bases). CDR1 is SGHAT and CDR2 is FQNNGV in the germline V gene. This CDR3 spans 15 amino acids. CDR3 in amino acids: CTSSFSGVFYNEQFY. The CDR3 nucleotides are TGTACCAGCAGTTTTTCAGGGGTATTCTACAATGAGCAGTTCTAC.

On this clonotype: It is likely a read error, because the conserved phenylalanine at the end of the CDR3 is missing. This sequence joins TRBV7-9 and TRBJ2-7; D call uncertain. Germline V gives CDR1 SEHNR, CDR2 FQNEAQ (reference sequence). This CDR3 has 16 residues. Here the CDR3 reads CASSAITAGLAYKQYS. In DNA form, the CDR3 reads TGTGCCAGCAGCGCTATAACTGCAGGCTTAGCCTACAAGCAGTACTCC.

In regard to this clonotype: One end of the junction is discordant with germline, which a read error may explain. The chain employs TRBV5-6 and TRBJ2-2, with TRBD2 identical over 8 bases. Germline lookup yields CDR1 SGHDT and CDR2 YYEEEE. The CDR3 contains 16 residues. The CDR3: CASSFILAVGTGELFF. The DNA of the CDR3 is TGTGCAAGCAGCTTTATACTAGCGGTTGGCACCGGGGAGCTGTTTTTT.

As concerns this clonotype: Its ends do not fully match the called genes, so a read error is possible. The chain couples TRBV11-2 to TRBJ2-3, with unresolved D. The germline V gene encodes CDR1 SGHAT and CDR2 FQNNGV. The CDR3 is 15 amino acids. The chain's CDR3 is CASSFYGRSTATQCF. CDR3 DNA: TGTGCCAGCAGCTTCTACGGGCGTAGTACAGCTACGCAGTGTTTT.

This clonotype was detected many times. V is TRBV10-3 and J is TRBJ2-5; TRBD1 is a possible D gene (5 bases). The CDR3 loop spans 15 amino acids. The germline gives CDR1 ENHRY, CDR2 SYGVKD. V was clipped by 3 bases and J by 5 bases, with 16 bases between them. The CDR3 loop reads CAISDMFRVGETQYF. In DNA form, the CDR3 reads TGTGCCATCAGTGATATGTTCAGGGTTGGGGAGACCCAGTACTTC.

Note on this clonotype: An end of the junction does not agree with germline; a read error may underlie this. The chain links TRBV11-3 to TRBJ2-7; D may be TRBD2 (6 bases). Germline CDR1 and CDR2: SGHNT and YENEEA. The CDR3 sequence is 17 residues long. The CDR3: CASSLDFAQRDSNKQCF. The DNA of the CDR3 is TGTGCCAGCAGCTTAGATTTCGCACAGAGGGACTCCAACAAGCAGTGCTTC.

The chain joins TRBV5-1 to TRBJ2-7; D possibly corresponds to TRBD2 (5 bases). Germline V gene lookup returns CDR1 SGHRS and CDR2 YFSETQ. Trimming shortened V by 1 base and J by 6 bases, and 20 bases separated the two germline ends. This CDR3 spans 16 amino acids. CDR3 protein: CASSLSGSAGSGEQYF. The CDR3 DNA follows: TGCGCCAGCAGCTTGAGTGGGAGTGCAGGCTCCGGCGAGCAGTACTTC.

Comment on this clonotype: Relative to the germline gene, one junction end is altered; a read error may explain this. The chain combines TRBV6-1 with TRBJ2-2; D is perhaps TRBD1 or TRBD2 (6 bases each). Germline V CDR1 and CDR2: MNHNS, SASEGT. The CDR3 covers 14 residues. The CDR3 protein is CASGGRTDTGELFF. As DNA, the CDR3 is TGTGCCAGCGGTGGGAGGACAGACACCGGGGAACTGTTTTTT.

Points on this clonotype: Sequence at one end of the junction differs from germline and may be a read error. This chain connects TRBV28 to TRBJ2-7; 14 positions agree with TRBD2. Germline lookup yields CDR1 MDHEN and CDR2 SYDVKM. The CDR3 has 18 amino acids. CDR3 amino acids: CPSSLLLGLAGETYVQYF. The CDR3 region has the DNA TGCCCCAGCAGTTTACTCTTGGGACTAGCGGGAGAAACCTACGTGCAGTACTTC.

For this clonotype: A junction end diverges from the germline sequence, so it may reflect a read error. The chain's CDR3 is CASSHAAGDTGELFF. CDR3 DNA sequence: TGCGCCAGTAGCCATGCCGCAGGGGATACCGGGGAGCTGTTTTTT. The chain combines TRBV4-3 with TRBJ2-2; D perhaps matches TRBD1 (6 bases). Germline V gene data show CDR1 as LGHNA and CDR2 as YSLEER. The CDR3 loop spans 15 amino acids.

The chain is built from TRBV20-1 and TRBJ2-7; D ambiguous. The CDR3 is made up of 12 amino acids. Germline V lookup: CDR1 DFQATT, CDR2 SNEGSKA (reference sequence). The V end was cut by 0 bases, the J end by 3 bases, with 6 bases between. The CDR3 region has the DNA TGCAGTGCTAGAGAGGCGAGCTACGAGCAGTACTTC. It yields the protein CSAREASYEQYF.

As for this clonotype: Given the absence of the conserved phenylalanine or tryptophan at the CDR3 end, a read error is likely. The CDR3 region is CASSQAQDNSPLHY. The CDR3, as DNA: TGTGCCAGTAGCCAAGCACAGGATAATTCACCCCTCCACTAT. The J gene is TRBJ1-6, the V gene TRBV4-2, with D possibly TRBD1 on 5 matching bases. The germline CDR1 and CDR2 sequences are LGHNA and YNFKEQ. The length of the CDR3 is 14 residues.

The chain is built from TRBV11-2 and TRBJ2-6, with a weak D call TRBD2 (5 bases). CDR3 size: 15 residues. Germline loops: CDR1 SGHAT, CDR2 FQNNGV. The CDR3 is CVTQRPRPGANVLTF. In DNA, the CDR3 is TGTGTCACCCAGCGGCCGCGCCCTGGGGCCAACGTCCTGACTTTC.

This clonotype was observed many times. This chain links TRBV6-4 with TRBJ2-3, with a tentative D call TRBD2 (7 bases). This CDR3 contains 14 residues. V lost 0 bases and J 6 bases, leaving 10 bases between the germline ends. Germline CDR1 MRHNA, CDR2 SNTAGT. The DNA of the CDR3 is TGTGCCAGCAGTGACTCCGGGGGGCCCGATACGCAGTATTTT. This sequence encodes CASSDSGGPDTQYF.

In regard to this clonotype: One end of the junction is discordant with germline, which a read error may explain. The chain joins TRBV4-3 to TRBJ2-5; possibly TRBD2 for D (5 bases). This CDR3 comprises 16 residues. CDR1 and CDR2 (germline): LGHNA, YSLEER. The CDR3 DNA is TGCGCTAGCAGCCAAGAAGCTTGGATAAGGGAGGAGACCCAGTACTTC. It codes for CASSQEAWIREETQYF.

As for this clonotype: The missing conserved phenylalanine or tryptophan at the end of this CDR3 makes a read error likely. This chain links TRBV4-2 with TRBJ2-7; 12 bases agree with TRBD2. Germline V gives CDR1 LGHNA, CDR2 YNFKEQ. The CDR3 totals 21 residues. V gave up 1 base and J gave up 0 bases; unmatched junction bases: 16. CDR3 sequence: CASSQVSLAGGLLRNSYEQYY. In nucleotides, the CDR3 is TGTGCCAGCAGCCAAGTCTCCCTAGCGGGAGGGCTATTACGAAACTCCTACGAGCAGTACTAC.

Details on this clonotype: One end of the junction does not line up with germline, which may come from a read error. V gene TRBV12-3 or TRBV12-4 combines with J gene TRBJ2-2; D might be TRBD1 or TRBD2, each matching 5 bases. The CDR3 runs 15 residues. The CDR3: CASSRGQDGTGELVF. The CDR3 DNA sequence: TGTGCCAGCAGCCGTGGACAAGATGGGACCGGGGAGCTGGTTTTT.

The chain uses TRBV11-2 and TRBJ2-3; 7 nucleotides line up with TRBD1. Trimming at V came to 9 bases and at J to 4 bases, leaving 7 bases not matched to a gene. Germline CDR1 and CDR2: SGHAT and FQNNGV. The CDR3 loop spans 13 amino acids. The DNA for the CDR3 is TGTGCCAGTAACGAGCAGGGGGCAGATACGCAGTATTTT. Its translation: CASNEQGADTQYF.

The chain recombines TRBV6-6 with TRBJ1-5, with 7 positions matching TRBD1. This CDR3 is built from 15 residues. Germline lookup yields CDR1 MNHNY and CDR2 SVGAGI (reference sequence). The CDR3 DNA sequence: TGTGCTAGAAGTTACTCAGGGGGGCCGGGGCAGCCCCAGCATTTT. Residues: CARSYSGGPGQPQHF.

The chain combines TRBV11-2 with TRBJ2-1; D is unclear. Trimming took 10 bases from V and 9 from J, leaving 16 bases between them. Per germline, CDR1 SGHAT and CDR2 FQNNGV. This CDR3 contains 12 residues. The CDR3 sequence is CANCLGMAEQFF. In DNA form, the CDR3 reads TGTGCCAACTGCTTAGGTATGGCTGAGCAGTTCTTC. Looking up the rest from reference TRBV11-2 and TRBJ2-1 gives the full variable domain: EAGVAQSPRYKIIEKRQSVAFWCNPISGHATLYWYQQILGQGPKLLIQFQNNGVVDDSQLPKDRFSAERLKGVDSTLKIQPAKLEDSAVYLCANCLGMAEQFFGPGTRLTVL.